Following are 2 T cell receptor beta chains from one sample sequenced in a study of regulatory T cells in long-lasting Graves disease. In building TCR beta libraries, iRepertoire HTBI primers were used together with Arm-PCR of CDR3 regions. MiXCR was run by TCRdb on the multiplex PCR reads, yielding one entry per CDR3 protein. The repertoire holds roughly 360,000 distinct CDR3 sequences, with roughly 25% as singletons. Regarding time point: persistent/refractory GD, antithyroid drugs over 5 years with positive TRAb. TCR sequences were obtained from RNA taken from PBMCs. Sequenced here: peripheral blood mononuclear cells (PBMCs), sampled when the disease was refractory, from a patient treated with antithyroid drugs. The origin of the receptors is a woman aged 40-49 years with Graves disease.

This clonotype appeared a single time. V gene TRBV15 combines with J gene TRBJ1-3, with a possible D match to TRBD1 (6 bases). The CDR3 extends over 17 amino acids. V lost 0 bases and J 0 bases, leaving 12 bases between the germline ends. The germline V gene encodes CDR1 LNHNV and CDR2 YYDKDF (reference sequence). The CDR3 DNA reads TGTGCCACCAGCAGAGATGGGGGGGGGGCCTCTGGAAACACCATATATTTT. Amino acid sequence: CATSRDGGGASGNTIYF.

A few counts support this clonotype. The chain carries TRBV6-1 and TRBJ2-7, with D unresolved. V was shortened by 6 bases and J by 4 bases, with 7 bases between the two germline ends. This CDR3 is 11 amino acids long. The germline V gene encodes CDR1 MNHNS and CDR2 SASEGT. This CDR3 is CASRLNYEQYF. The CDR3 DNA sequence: TGTGCCAGCAGACTGAATTACGAGCAGTACTTC.